Below, one T cell receptor (beta chain) is given with its context. This CDR3 comprises 13 residues. V dropped 5 bases and J dropped 2 bases, with 9 bases sitting between them. Germline V CDR1 and CDR2: MRHNA, SNTAGT. This sample is part of a study of blood T cell repertoires in COVID-19. Study-level background: Samples representing acute and convalescent COVID-19 were sourced from the United States, Italy and Spain. Sample material is recorded as cDNA or gDNA derived from T cells, B-cell-depleted T cells, or PBMCs.

In the source study's methods: Estimated nucleated cell counts came from reference gene primer amplification. Assay: immunoSEQ multiplex PCR; the TCRdb copy retains only in-frame clones and omits some. The V and J calls and clone size were taken over from that table, and D and trimming were inferred from the DNA. The sample includes about 100,000 clones, approximately 91% seen only once; the top ten take under 2%. This chain uses TRBV6-4 with TRBJ1-1; D not resolved. The sample taken for sequencing was peripheral blood. This TCR was recovered from a man in his sixties with acute or convalescent COVID-19. CDR3: CASSPTANTEAFF. CDR3 coding DNA: TGTGCCAGCAGTCCTACAGCAAACACTGAAGCTTTCTTT.